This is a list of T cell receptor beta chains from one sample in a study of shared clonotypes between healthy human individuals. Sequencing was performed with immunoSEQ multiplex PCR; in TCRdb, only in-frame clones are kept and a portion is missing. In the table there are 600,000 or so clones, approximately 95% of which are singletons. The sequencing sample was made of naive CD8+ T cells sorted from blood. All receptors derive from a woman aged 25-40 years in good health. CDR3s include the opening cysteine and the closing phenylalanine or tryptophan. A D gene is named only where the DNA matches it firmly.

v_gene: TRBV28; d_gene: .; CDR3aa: CASSSSVLPQHF
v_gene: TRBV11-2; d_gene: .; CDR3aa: CASGSVLYNEQFF
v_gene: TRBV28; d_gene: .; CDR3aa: CASSLSETTVSYEQYF
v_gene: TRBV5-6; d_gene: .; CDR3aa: CASSLVGTGIEAFF
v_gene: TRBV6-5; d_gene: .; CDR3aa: CASSSEGTYEQYF
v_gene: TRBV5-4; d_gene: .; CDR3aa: CASSLGTAPTYEQYF
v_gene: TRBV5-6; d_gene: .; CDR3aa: CASSLLVGKETQYF
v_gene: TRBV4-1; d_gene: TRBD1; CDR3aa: CASRIRPGQGAPNTEAFF
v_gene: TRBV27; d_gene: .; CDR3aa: CASSLLAGQGSETQYF
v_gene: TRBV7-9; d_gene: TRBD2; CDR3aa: CASSNNFGTSGTYEQYF
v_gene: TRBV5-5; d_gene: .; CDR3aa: CASSQENQPQHF
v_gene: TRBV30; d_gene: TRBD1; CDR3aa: CAWSAGTGGSPLHF
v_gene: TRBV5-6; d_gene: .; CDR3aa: CASSFVQGNNEQFF
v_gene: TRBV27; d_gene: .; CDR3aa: CASSFGGSGNTIYF
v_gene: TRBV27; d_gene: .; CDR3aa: CASSLSSGIGDTQYF
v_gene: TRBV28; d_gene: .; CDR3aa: CASSFSQATEQYF
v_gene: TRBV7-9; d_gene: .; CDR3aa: CASSHPLASSYEQYF
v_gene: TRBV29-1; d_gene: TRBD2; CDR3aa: CSVNPGLAGEYTDTQYF
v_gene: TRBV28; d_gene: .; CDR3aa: CASREGRSSYEQYF
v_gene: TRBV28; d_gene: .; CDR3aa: CASTSLYPALAKNIQYF
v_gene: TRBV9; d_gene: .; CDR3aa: CASSVEWEREQYF
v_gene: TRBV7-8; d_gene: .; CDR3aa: CASSLNSADEKLFF
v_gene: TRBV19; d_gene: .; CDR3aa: CASSIKGGIYEQYF
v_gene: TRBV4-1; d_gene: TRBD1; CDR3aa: CASSWDRGSNNQPQHF
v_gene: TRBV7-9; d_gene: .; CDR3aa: CASSLGQGQKTEAFF
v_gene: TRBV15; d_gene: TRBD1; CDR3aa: CATSKGTTGVNQPQHF
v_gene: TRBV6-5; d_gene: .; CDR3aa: CASSYSGQGDNEQFF
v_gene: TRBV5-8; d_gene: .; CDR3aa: CASSLEVIHEQYF
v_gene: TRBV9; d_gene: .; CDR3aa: CASSVGAGTEYNEQFF
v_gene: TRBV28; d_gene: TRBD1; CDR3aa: CASNPGGRQYF
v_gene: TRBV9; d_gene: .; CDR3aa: CASSGLLNEQFF
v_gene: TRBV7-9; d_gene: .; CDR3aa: CASSLGAGMDF